These 17 T cell receptor beta chains originate from one sample sequenced in a study of cytomegalovirus exposure and HLA in healthy donors. The PCR made use of 60 Vbeta and 13 Jbeta primers. Repertoires were generated with immunoSEQ multiplex PCR, while TCRdb's copy carries only in-frame clones and drops some. The data show approximately 170,000 clones, approximately 70% seen once. The sequencing sample was made of PBMCs. The source is a man younger than 35 in good health and CMV-seropositive.

The chain links TRBV11-2 to TRBJ2-3, with a tentative D call TRBD2 (6 bases). Trimming cost V 4 bases and J 2 bases, with 13 bases left between them. The CDR3 runs 15 residues. Germline V gives CDR1 SGHAT, CDR2 FQNNGV. This CDR3 reads CASSSTSYLTDTQYF. In DNA, the CDR3 is TGTGCCAGCAGCTCTACTAGCTACCTCACAGATACGCAGTATTTT. Full variable domain (rest looked up from reference TRBV11-2 and TRBJ2-3): EAGVAQSPRYKIIEKRQSVAFWCNPISGHATLYWYQQILGQGPKLLIQFQNNGVVDDSQLPKDRFSAERLKGVDSTLKIQPAKLEDSAVYLCASSSTSYLTDTQYFGPGTRLTVL.

The chain has TRBV5-4 and TRBJ2-2; TRBD2 matches at 10 bases. CDR3 length: 15 residues. Germline CDR1 is SGHNT and CDR2 is YYREEE (reference sequence). The junction had 4 bases not matched to a gene; V was cut back by 4 bases and J by 4 bases. CDR3: CASSNGLAVTGELFF. The DNA of the CDR3 is TGTGCCAGCAGCAACGGACTAGCGGTCACCGGGGAGCTGTTTTTT.

This clone was counted a few times. J is TRBJ1-1 and V is TRBV6-1; no reliable D call. Per germline, CDR1 MNHNS and CDR2 SASEGT. Trimming stripped 7 bases from V and 8 bases from J, with 11 bases between. This CDR3 has 11 residues. CDR3 nucleotide sequence: TGTGCCAGCAAACTCTCCCCAGAAGCTTTCTTT. Its protein is CASKLSPEAFF.

In its sample, this clone was seen once. The chain recombines TRBV6-5 with TRBJ2-1; 11 positions match TRBD2. This CDR3 contains 15 residues. V gave up 6 bases and J gave up 7 bases; unmatched junction bases: 8. Germline CDR1 and CDR2: MNHEY and SVGAGI. The CDR3 loop reads CASRMELAGVNEQFF. Written as DNA, the CDR3 is TGTGCCAGCAGAATGGAACTAGCGGGAGTTAATGAGCAGTTCTTC.

V and J are TRBV29-1 and TRBJ1-2; D is possibly TRBD1 (5 bases). Per germline, CDR1 SQVTM and CDR2 ANQGSEA. V lost 0 bases and J lost 8, with 13 bases in between. The CDR3 sequence is 13 residues long. The CDR3 protein is CSVEEGRGGGYTF. The CDR3, as DNA: TGCAGCGTTGAAGAAGGGAGGGGTGGGGGCTACACCTTC.

This clone was recorded a few times. The J gene is TRBJ1-4, the V gene TRBV5-1, with a weak D call TRBD1 (6 bases). V lost 0 bases and J lost 8, with 14 bases in between. Per the germline V gene, CDR1 is SGHRS and CDR2 is YFSETQ. This CDR3 has 15 amino acids. The CDR3 reads CASSLVGGLGEKLFF. DNA for the CDR3: TGCGCCAGCAGCTTGGTTGGGGGCCTGGGAGAAAAACTGTTTTTT.

Here the CDR3 DNA reads TGTGCCATCAGTGGGGACTCCGATGAGCAGTTCTTC. This gives the protein CAISGDSDEQFF. The rearrangement uses TRBV10-3 and TRBJ2-1; D might be TRBD2 (6 bases). V was shortened by 4 bases and J by 8 bases, with 9 bases between the two germline ends. CDR1 and CDR2 (germline): ENHRY, SYGVKD. The CDR3 runs 12 residues.

The rearrangement joins TRBV19 to TRBJ2-1, with TRBD2 matching 11 bases. CDR3 size: 17 residues. Looked up from germline, CDR1 is LNHDA and CDR2 is SQIVND (reference sequence). V shed 7 bases, J shed 0 bases, and the junction held 8 bases outside the gene matches. CDR3 nucleotide sequence: TGTGCCAGTAAAAGGCTAGCGGGGGGAAGCTCCTACAATGAGCAGTTCTTC. Protein: CASKRLAGGSSYNEQFF.

The V gene is TRBV19, the J gene TRBJ1-2; D is unclear. Trimming took off 2 bases at V and 4 bases at J, with 11 bases between the two ends. Germline CDR1 reads LNHDA; CDR2 reads SQIVND (reference sequence). The CDR3 is made up of 14 amino acids. CDR3: CASSIKVGVYGYTF. The CDR3, as DNA: TGTGCCAGTAGTATAAAGGTCGGAGTCTATGGCTACACCTTC. Supplemented by reference TRBV19 and TRBJ1-2, the full variable domain reads DGGITQSPKYLFRKEGQNVTLSCEQNLNHDAMYWYRQDPGQGLRLIYYSQIVNDFQKGDIAEGYSVSREKKESFPLTVTSAQKNPTAFYLCASSIKVGVYGYTFGSGTRLTVV.

The chain employs TRBV9 and TRBJ1-5, with 9 bases aligning to TRBD1. This CDR3 contains 14 residues. With 3 bases clipped from V and 6 bases from J, the junction kept 4 bases outside the gene matches. Germline CDR1 reads SGDLS; CDR2 reads YYNGEE. CDR3 in amino acids: CASSAGTGSQPQHF. The CDR3 bases are TGTGCCAGCAGCGCCGGGACAGGGAGTCAGCCCCAGCATTTT.

This chain links TRBV7-2 with TRBJ2-3; a weak D match, TRBD2 (5 bases). V was pared by 0 bases and J by 9 bases, with 7 bases between. The germline CDR1 and CDR2 sequences are SGHTA and FQGNSA. The CDR3 spans 12 residues. CDR3 sequence reads: CASSLAPGTQYF. CDR3 coding DNA: TGTGCCAGCAGCTTAGCGCCGGGGACGCAGTATTTT. Supplemented by reference TRBV7-2 and TRBJ2-3, the full variable domain reads GAGVSQSPSNKVTEKGKDVELRCDPISGHTALYWYRQSLGQGLEFLIYFQGNSAPDKSGLPSDRFSAERTGGSVSTLTIQRTQQEDSAVYLCASSLAPGTQYFGPGTRLTVL.

The rearrangement links TRBV7-8 to TRBJ2-1, with 10 bases aligning to TRBD2. Per germline, CDR1 SGHVS and CDR2 FQNEAQ. V gave up 5 bases and J gave up 7 bases; unmatched junction bases: 8. The CDR3 is 15 residues long. CDR3 coding DNA: TGTGCCAGCAGCGGACAAGCGGGAGGGGGTAATGAGCAGTTCTTC. Translated: CASSGQAGGGNEQFF.

The CDR3 sequence: CASSPGQRGTEAFF. The CDR3, as DNA: TGTGCCAGTAGTCCGGGACAGAGAGGGACTGAAGCTTTCTTT. The chain combines TRBV19 with TRBJ1-1, with 7 bases aligning to TRBD1. This CDR3 comprises 14 residues. Germline trimming cut 5 bases from V and 5 bases from J; bases unmatched to any gene: 8. CDR1 and CDR2 from the germline V gene are LNHDA and SQIVND (reference sequence).

This clone was recorded once. The chain uses TRBV18 and TRBJ2-3, with D tentatively TRBD2 (6 bases). V lost 2 bases to trimming and J lost 0 bases, with 6 bases between them. Per the germline V gene, CDR1 is KGHSH and CDR2 is LQKENI. The length of the CDR3 is 14 residues. Written as DNA, the CDR3 is TGTGCCAGCTCACCAACTAGCAGCACAGATACGCAGTATTTT. Residues: CASSPTSSTDTQYF.

The chain has TRBV6-1 and TRBJ1-2; unclear D gene. Germline V gives CDR1 MNHNS, CDR2 SASEGT. Trimming removed 7 bases at V and 4 bases at J, with 13 bases between. The CDR3 covers 13 residues. The CDR3, as DNA: TGTGCCAGCATCGAAAGCGCAACCTATGGCTACACCTTC. Translating gives CASIESATYGYTF.

A few counts support this clone. This chain connects TRBV6-5 to TRBJ1-2; D unclear. CDR3 length: 13 residues. Germline loops: CDR1 MNHEY, CDR2 SVGAGI. The germline V and J ends were trimmed by 5 bases and 8 bases, with 15 bases remaining between them. CDR3 in DNA: TGTGCCAGCAGTACGAGAATTACGGGAGGCTACACCTTC. It yields the protein CASSTRITGGYTF.

This clone was counted a few times. Other DNA sequences in this specimen translate into the identical CDR3. The chain combines TRBV11-2 with TRBJ1-2; 9 positions agree with TRBD1. J lost 2 bases, V lost 5 bases, and 3 bases had no gene match. The CDR3 covers 14 residues. Germline lookup yields CDR1 SGHAT and CDR2 FQNNGV. This CDR3 reads CASSLGQGNYGYTF. The CDR3, as DNA: TGTGCCAGCAGCCTAGGACAGGGGAACTATGGCTACACCTTC.